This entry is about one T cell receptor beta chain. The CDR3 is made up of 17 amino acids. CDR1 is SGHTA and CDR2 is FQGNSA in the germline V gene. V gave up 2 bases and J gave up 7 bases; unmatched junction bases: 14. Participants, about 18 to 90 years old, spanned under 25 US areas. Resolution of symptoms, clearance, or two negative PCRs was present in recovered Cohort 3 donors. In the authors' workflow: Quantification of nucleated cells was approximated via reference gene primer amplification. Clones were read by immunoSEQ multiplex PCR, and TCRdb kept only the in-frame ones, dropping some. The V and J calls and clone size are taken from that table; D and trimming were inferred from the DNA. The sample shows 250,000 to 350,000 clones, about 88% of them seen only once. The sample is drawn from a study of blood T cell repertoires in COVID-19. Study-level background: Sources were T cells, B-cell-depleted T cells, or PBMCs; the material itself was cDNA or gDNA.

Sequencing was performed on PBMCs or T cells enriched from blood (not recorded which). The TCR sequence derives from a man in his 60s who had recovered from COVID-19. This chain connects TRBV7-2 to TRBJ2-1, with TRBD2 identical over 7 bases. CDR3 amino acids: CASSLLFGSGSTNEQFF. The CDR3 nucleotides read TGTGCCAGCAGCTTATTGTTTGGTAGCGGGTCCACAAATGAGCAGTTCTTC. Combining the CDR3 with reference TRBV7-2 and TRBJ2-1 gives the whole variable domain GAGVSQSPSNKVTEKGKDVELRCDPISGHTALYWYRQSLGQGLEFLIYFQGNSAPDKSGLPSDRFSAERTGGSVSTLTIQRTQQEDSAVYLCASSLLFGSGSTNEQFFGPGTRLTVL.